The rows below give T cell receptor beta chains drawn from one sample of a study of T cells in Graves' hyperthyroidism and ophthalmopathy. TCRdb re-called the multiplex PCR reads through MiXCR, storing one row per CDR3 protein. The table shows some 340,000 distinct CDR3 sequences, with roughly 13% occurring only once. The specimen was blood. Every receptor here comes from a woman between 40 and 50 years old with Graves' ophthalmopathy. Both conserved end residues are part of each CDR3. The D gene is left open where the match is weak. Clone size is stated in some rows and not others, as once, few, many or a class when expanded.

d_call,clone_size,j_call,v_call,cdr3_nt,cdr3_aa
NA,many,TRBJ2-7,TRBV28,TGTGCCAGCAGTACTACCTCCTACGAGCAGTACTTC,CASSTTSYEQYF
NA,many,TRBJ1-2,TRBV5-1,TGCGCCAGCAGCCGCGGGGGGCAGACCGACTATGGCTACACCTTC,CASSRGGQTDYGYTF
TRBD2,many,TRBJ2-5,TRBV6-1,TGTGCCAGCAGTTACGCTAGCGGGGGTGGCAGAGAGACCCAGTACTTC,CASSYASGGGRETQYF
NA,many,TRBJ1-2,TRBV20-1,TGCAGTGCTAGAGACTTAATGGCTAACTATGGCTACACCTTC,CSARDLMANYGYTF
TRBD2,many,TRBJ2-7,TRBV28,TGTGCCAGCAGAGCGCAGCGGGAGGGACGATACGAGCAGTACTTC,CASRAQREGRYEQYF
NA,many,TRBJ2-1,TRBV11-3,TGTGCCAGCAGCTTGTCCCTGGGAAATGAGCAGTTCTTC,CASSLSLGNEQFF
NA,few,TRBJ1-2,TRBV6-1,TGTGCCAGCAGACCCCGCCTCGGGCGGGACTATGGCTACACCTTC,CASRPRLGRDYGYTF
NA,many,TRBJ2-7,TRBV7-9,TGTGCCAGCAGCTTGCAGGGTCTTGCCTACGAGCAGTACTTC,CASSLQGLAYEQYF
TRBD1,many,TRBJ1-2,TRBV29-1,TGCAGCGTTGAAAGTAACAGGGGAGACTATGGCTACACCTTC,CSVESNRGDYGYTF
NA,many,TRBJ1-1,TRBV7-8,TGTGCCAGCAGCTTAGAACAGACCCTGAACACTGAAGCTTTCTTT,CASSLEQTLNTEAFF
TRBD2,many,TRBJ2-3,TRBV29-1,TGCAGCGTTACCCTAGCGGGGGGGCGCACAGATACGCAGTATTTT,CSVTLAGGRTDTQYF
TRBD1,NA,TRBJ1-1,TRBV11-2,TGTGCCAGCAGCTCAGGCCGGGACAGGGGCGAAACTGAAGCTTTCTTT,CASSSGRDRGETEAFF
NA,NA,TRBJ2-7,TRBV7-8,TGTGCCAGCAGGGGGGACTTTAACTACGAGCAGTACTTC,CASRGDFNYEQYF
NA,few,TRBJ2-1,TRBV20-1,TGCAGTGCTAGAGTACCACTCCCCTACAATGAGCAGTTCTTC,CSARVPLPYNEQFF
NA,many,TRBJ2-5,TRBV7-9,TGTGCCAGCAGCGCGAATCAGGGGGGCGGAGAGACCCAGTACTTC,CASSANQGGGETQYF
NA,few,TRBJ1-3,TRBV11-3,TGTGCCAGCAGCTTAAGGTTGTCGGGATCGGCTGGAAACACCATATATTTT,CASSLRLSGSAGNTIYF
NA,NA,TRBJ1-5,TRBV27,TGTGCCAGCGGAACATGGCAGCCCCAGCATTTT,CASGTWQPQHF
NA,many,TRBJ2-2,TRBV11-2,TGTGCCAGCAGCCCCTCACCCGGGGAGCTGTTTTTT,CASSPSPGELFF
NA,few,TRBJ2-5,TRBV30,TGTGCCTGGAAGGGGGGAGAGACCCAGTACTTC,CAWKGGETQYF
TRBD1,many,TRBJ1-2,TRBV27,TGTGCCAGCAGTTTCATCCCGGGACAGGGGACCTATGGCTACACCTTC,CASSFIPGQGTYGYTF
NA,NA,TRBJ1-6,TRBV10-1,TGCGCCAGCAGTGAGGCAGGGCAGGGTTTGCCTCTCCACTTT,CASSEAGQGLPLHF
TRBD2,many,TRBJ2-7,TRBV20-1,TGCAGTGCGCGAGGGCCAGCGGGGGCTCACGAGCAGTACTTC,CSARGPAGAHEQYF
NA,NA,TRBJ2-4,TRBV11-2,TGTGCCAGCAGCTTAGATCGGATTAAAAACATTCAGTACTTC,CASSLDRIKNIQYF
NA,many,TRBJ2-7,TRBV11-2,TGTGCCAGCAGCCCGAATGCTGAATCCTACGAGCAGTACTTC,CASSPNAESYEQYF
NA,few,TRBJ2-2,TRBV24-1,TGTGCCACCAGTGATTTTGGTAGGGGTCGCGGGGAGCTGTTTTTT,CATSDFGRGRGELFF
TRBD1,NA,TRBJ2-1,TRBV6-1,TGTGCCAGCAGAACCGGGACAGGGGTTGGCAATGAGCAGTTCTTC,CASRTGTGVGNEQFF
NA,many,TRBJ2-7,TRBV28,TGTGCCAGCATCCCGGAGGGGGAATCCTACGAGCAGTACTTC,CASIPEGESYEQYF
NA,many,TRBJ1-5,TRBV28,TGTGCCAGCAGTGGGGGAGACTCAGGCAATCAGCCCCAGCATTTT,CASSGGDSGNQPQHF
TRBD1,many,TRBJ2-3,TRBV19,TGTGCCAGTAGTATCCGGACAGGGAGAGTCGGCACAGATACGCAGTATTTT,CASSIRTGRVGTDTQYF
TRBD1,NA,TRBJ1-6,TRBV3-1,TGTGCCAGCAGCCGGTACAGGGGCGGCTATAATTCACCCCTCCACTTT,CASSRYRGGYNSPLHF
NA,many,TRBJ2-7,TRBV11-2,TGTGCCAGCAGCTTACCCAGGGACTACGAGCAGTACTTC,CASSLPRDYEQYF
NA,NA,TRBJ2-7,TRBV27,TGTGCCAGCAGTTTAGCCAGACCCGGGGACTACGAGCAGTACTTC,CASSLARPGDYEQYF
NA,few,TRBJ2-1,TRBV6-5,TGTGCCAGCAGTTACTCCGGGATCCAGTTCTTC,CASSYSGIQFF
NA,NA,TRBJ2-1,TRBV30,TGTGCCTGGAGTTCAAGCTACAATGAGCAGTTCTTC,CAWSSSYNEQFF
NA,many,TRBJ2-7,TRBV5-1,TGCGCCAGCAGCCCTCAGGGGTCCCTGGGGGAGCAGTACTTC,CASSPQGSLGEQYF
TRBD2,NA,TRBJ2-2,TRBV6-2/TRBV6-3,TGTGCCAGCACCAGACTAGCGGGTACCGGGGAGCTGTTTTTT,CASTRLAGTGELFF
NA,many,TRBJ1-5,TRBV20-1,TGCAGTGCAAGGGGGGGGCAGGGGCGGAATCAGCCCCAGCATTTT,CSARGGQGRNQPQHF
NA,few,TRBJ2-7,TRBV18,TGTGCCAGCTCACCACTGTGGGCCAGGGCCTACGAGCAGTACTTC,CASSPLWARAYEQYF
NA,many,TRBJ2-7,TRBV2,TGTGCCAGCAGTGAACAGGCAACCTATATCTACGAGCAGTACTTC,CASSEQATYIYEQYF
TRBD1,NA,TRBJ1-6,TRBV9,TGTGCCAGCAGCGTAGTAGTGACCCCCATAACAGGGGGCCTAAATTCACCCCTCCACTTT,CASSVVVTPITGGLNSPLHF
NA,many,TRBJ1-4,TRBV6-1,TGTGCCAACAGGAGAAAACCCGCGGGGGAAAAACTGTTTTTT,CANRRKPAGEKLFF
NA,NA,TRBJ2-5,TRBV20-1,TGCAGTGCCGCCAGAACGGGGGAGACCCAGTACTTC,CSAARTGETQYF
NA,many,TRBJ1-5,TRBV29-1,TGCAGCGCAAGGACCGATAGCAATCAGCCCCAGCATTTT,CSARTDSNQPQHF
NA,few,TRBJ1-2,TRBV24-1,TGTGCCACCAGTGACGCGGCCTTGGGTGGCTACACCTTC,CATSDAALGGYTF
TRBD1,many,TRBJ2-7,TRBV29-1,TGCAGCGTCACCGTTGGGACAGGGACGTACGAGCAGTACTTC,CSVTVGTGTYEQYF
TRBD1,NA,TRBJ1-6,TRBV7-8,TGTGCCAGCAGCTTAGGTGACAGGGGGCATGGTAATTCACCCCTCCACTTT,CASSLGDRGHGNSPLHF
NA,many,TRBJ2-3,TRBV19,TGTGCCAGTAGTATATCGGGGGTGGCGGATACGCAGTATTTT,CASSISGVADTQYF
NA,NA,TRBJ2-7,TRBV4-1,TGCGCCAGCAGCCAAGGGCAGGGGATCAGCTACGAGCAGTACTTC,CASSQGQGISYEQYF
TRBD1,NA,TRBJ2-1,TRBV5-4,TGTGCCAGCAGCTTAATAGGACAGGGAGAGCAGTTCTTC,CASSLIGQGEQFF